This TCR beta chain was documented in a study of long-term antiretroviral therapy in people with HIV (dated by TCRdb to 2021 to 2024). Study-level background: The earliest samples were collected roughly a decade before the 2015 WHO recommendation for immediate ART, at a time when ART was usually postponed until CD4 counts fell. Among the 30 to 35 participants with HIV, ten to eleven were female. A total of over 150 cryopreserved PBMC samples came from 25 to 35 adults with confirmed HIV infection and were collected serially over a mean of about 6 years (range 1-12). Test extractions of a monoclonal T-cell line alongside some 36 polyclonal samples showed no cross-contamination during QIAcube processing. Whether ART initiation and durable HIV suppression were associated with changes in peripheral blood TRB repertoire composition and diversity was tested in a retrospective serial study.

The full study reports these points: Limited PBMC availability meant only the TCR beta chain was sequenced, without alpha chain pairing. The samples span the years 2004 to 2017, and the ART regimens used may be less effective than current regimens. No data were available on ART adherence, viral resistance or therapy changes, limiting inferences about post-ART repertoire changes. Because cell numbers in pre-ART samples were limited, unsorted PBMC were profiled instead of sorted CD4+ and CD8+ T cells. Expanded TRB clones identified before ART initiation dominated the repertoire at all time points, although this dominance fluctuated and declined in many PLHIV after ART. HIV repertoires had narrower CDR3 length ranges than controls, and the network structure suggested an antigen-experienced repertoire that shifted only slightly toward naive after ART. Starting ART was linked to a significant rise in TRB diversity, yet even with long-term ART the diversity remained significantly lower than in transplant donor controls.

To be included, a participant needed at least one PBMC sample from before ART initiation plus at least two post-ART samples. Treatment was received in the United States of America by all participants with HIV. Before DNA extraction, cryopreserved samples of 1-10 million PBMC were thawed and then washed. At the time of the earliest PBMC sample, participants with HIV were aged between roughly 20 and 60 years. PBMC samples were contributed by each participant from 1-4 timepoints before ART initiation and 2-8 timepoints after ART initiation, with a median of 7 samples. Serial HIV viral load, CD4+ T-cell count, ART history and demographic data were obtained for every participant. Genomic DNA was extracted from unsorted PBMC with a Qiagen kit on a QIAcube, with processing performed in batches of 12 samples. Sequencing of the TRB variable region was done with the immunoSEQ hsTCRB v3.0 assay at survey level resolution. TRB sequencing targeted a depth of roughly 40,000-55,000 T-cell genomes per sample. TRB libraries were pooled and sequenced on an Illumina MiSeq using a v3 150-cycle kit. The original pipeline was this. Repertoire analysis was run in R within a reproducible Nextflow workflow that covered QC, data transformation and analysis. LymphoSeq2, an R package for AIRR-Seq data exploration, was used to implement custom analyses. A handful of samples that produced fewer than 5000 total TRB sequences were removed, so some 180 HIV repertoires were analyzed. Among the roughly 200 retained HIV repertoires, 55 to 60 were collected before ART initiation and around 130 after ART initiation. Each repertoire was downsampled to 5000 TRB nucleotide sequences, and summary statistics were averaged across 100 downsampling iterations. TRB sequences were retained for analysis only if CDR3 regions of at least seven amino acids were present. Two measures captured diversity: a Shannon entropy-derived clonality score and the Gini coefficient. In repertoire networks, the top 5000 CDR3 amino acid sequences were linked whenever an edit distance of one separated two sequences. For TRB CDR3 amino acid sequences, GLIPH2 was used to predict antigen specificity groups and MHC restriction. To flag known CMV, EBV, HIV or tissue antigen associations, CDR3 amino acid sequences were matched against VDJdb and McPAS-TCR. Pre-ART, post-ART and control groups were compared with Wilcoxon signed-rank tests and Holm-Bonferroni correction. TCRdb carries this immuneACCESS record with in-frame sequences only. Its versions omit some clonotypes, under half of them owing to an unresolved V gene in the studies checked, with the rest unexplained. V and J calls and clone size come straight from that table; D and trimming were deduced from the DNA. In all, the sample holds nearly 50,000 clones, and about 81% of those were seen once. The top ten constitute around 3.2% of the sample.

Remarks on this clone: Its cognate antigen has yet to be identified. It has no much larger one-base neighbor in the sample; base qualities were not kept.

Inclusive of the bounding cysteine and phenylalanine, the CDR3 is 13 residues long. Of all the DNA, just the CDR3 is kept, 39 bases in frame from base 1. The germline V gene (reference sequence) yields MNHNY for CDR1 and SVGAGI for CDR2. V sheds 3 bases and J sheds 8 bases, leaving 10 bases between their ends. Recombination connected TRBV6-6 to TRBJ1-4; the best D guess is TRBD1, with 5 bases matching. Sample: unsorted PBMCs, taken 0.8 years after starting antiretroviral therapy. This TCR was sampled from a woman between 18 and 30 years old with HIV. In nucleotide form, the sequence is TGTGCCAGCAGTTATAGGGGAAGGGAAAAACTGTTTTTT. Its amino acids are CASSYRGREKLFF.